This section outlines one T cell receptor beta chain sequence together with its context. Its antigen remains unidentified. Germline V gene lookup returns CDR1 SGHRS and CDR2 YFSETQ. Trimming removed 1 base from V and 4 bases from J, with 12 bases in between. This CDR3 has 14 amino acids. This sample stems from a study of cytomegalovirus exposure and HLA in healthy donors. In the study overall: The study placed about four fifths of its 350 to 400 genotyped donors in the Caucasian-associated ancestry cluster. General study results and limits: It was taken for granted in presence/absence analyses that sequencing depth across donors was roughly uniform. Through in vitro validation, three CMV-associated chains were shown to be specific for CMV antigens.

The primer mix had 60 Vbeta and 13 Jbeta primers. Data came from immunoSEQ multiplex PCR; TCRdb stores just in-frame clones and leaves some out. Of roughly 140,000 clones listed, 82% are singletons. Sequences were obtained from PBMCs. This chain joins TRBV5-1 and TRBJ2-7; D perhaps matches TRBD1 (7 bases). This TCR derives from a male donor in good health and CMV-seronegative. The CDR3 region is CASSLLQGGYEQYF. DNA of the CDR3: TGCGCCAGCAGCTTGCTCCAGGGGGGATACGAGCAGTACTTC.